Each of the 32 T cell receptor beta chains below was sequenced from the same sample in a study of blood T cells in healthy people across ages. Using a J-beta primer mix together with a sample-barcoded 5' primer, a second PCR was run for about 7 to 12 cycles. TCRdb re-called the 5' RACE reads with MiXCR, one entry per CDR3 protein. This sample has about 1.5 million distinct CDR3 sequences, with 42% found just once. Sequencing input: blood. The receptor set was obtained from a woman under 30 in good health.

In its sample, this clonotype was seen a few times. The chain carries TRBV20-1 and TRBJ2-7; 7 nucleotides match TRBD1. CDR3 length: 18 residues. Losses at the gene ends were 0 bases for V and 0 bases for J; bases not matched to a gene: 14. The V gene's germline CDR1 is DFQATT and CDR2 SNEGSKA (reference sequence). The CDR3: CSARDGRTGPFSSYEQYF. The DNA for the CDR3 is TGCAGTGCTAGAGACGGTCGGACAGGCCCATTTAGCTCCTACGAGCAGTACTTC.

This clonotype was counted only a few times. CDR3 nucleotides: TGTGCCAGCAGCTTAGAAGGTAGCCCCTACGTGGAGCAGTACTTC. Amino acids: CASSLEGSPYVEQYF. The V call is TRBV7-8, the J call TRBJ2-7, with D uncertain. The V gene lost 1 base and the J gene lost 7 bases, with 17 bases spanning the gap. Germline CDR1 reads SGHVS; CDR2 reads FQNEAQ. The CDR3 is 15 amino acids.

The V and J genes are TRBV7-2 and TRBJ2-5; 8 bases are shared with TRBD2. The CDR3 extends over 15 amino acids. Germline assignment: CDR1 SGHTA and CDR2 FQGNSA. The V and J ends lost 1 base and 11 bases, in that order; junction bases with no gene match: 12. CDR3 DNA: TGTGCCAGCAGCTTAGAGAGCGGGAGAAAAGAAGAGCAGTACTTC. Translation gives CASSLESGRKEEQYF.

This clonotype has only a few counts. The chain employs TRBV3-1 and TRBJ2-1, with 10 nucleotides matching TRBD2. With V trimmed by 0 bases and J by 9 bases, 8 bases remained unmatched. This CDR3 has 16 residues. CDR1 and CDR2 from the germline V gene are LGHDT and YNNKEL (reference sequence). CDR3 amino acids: CASSQDSGLANSEQFF. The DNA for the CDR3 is TGTGCCAGCAGCCAAGACTCGGGACTAGCGAATAGTGAGCAGTTCTTC.

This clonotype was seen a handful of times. This CDR3 reads CASSQRTSGGAGTQYF. As DNA, the CDR3 is TGCGCCAGCAGCCAACGGACTAGCGGGGGGGCGGGTACGCAGTATTTT. This chain joins TRBV4-1 and TRBJ2-3; 15 nucleotides align to TRBD2. The CDR3 consists of 16 residues. Germline V gene sequence: CDR1 MGHRA, CDR2 YSYEKL. Losses at the gene ends were 2 bases for V and 8 bases for J; bases not matched to a gene: 5.

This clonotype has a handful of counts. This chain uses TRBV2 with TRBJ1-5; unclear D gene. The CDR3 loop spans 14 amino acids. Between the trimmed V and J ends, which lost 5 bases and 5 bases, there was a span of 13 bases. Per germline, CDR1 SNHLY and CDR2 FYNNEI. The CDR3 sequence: CASSPQKLHQPQHF. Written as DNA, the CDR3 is TGTGCCAGCAGTCCCCAAAAGTTGCATCAGCCCCAGCATTTT.

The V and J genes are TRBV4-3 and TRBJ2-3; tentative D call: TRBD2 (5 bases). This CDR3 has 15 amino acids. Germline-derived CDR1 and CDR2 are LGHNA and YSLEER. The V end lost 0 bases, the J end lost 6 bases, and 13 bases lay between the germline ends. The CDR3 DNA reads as TGCGCCAGCAGCCAAGATGCGGCCATAGCGGATACGCAGTATTTT. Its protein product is CASSQDAAIADTQYF.

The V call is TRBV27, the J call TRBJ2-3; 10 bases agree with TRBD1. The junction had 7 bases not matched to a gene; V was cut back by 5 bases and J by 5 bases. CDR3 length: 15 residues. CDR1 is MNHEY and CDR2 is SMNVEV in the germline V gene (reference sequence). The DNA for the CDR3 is TGTGCCAGCAGTCGGCGACAGGGGGCTAAAGATACGCAGTATTTT. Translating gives CASSRRQGAKDTQYF.

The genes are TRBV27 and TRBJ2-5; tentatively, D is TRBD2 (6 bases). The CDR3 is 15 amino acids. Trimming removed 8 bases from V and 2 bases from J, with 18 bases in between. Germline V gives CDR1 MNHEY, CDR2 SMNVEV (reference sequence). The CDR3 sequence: CASGAQEGGQETQYF. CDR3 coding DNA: TGTGCCAGCGGCGCACAGGAAGGAGGGCAAGAGACCCAGTACTTC.

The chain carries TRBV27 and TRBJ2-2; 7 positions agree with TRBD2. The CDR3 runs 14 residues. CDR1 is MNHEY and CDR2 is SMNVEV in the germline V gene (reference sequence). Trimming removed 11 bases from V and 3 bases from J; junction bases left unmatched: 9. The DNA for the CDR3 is TGTGCCGTTGGAGGGGCGGGAGACACCGGGGAGCTGTTTTTT. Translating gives CAVGGAGDTGELFF.

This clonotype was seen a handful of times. The CDR3 region is CASSEGGRVGLGYTF. The CDR3, as DNA: TGTGCCAGCAGTGAAGGAGGGCGGGTCGGACTTGGCTACACCTTC. V gene TRBV25-1 combines with J gene TRBJ1-2; D unresolved. Germline assignment: CDR1 MGHDK and CDR2 SYGVNS. V dropped 2 bases and J dropped 7 bases, with 17 bases sitting between them. This CDR3 is 15 amino acids long.

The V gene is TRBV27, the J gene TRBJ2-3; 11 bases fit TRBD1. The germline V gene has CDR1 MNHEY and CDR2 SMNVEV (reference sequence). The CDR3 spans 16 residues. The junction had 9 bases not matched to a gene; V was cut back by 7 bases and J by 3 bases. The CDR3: CASTQDRGHDTDTQYF. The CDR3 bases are TGTGCCAGCACCCAGGACAGGGGGCATGATACAGATACGCAGTATTTT.

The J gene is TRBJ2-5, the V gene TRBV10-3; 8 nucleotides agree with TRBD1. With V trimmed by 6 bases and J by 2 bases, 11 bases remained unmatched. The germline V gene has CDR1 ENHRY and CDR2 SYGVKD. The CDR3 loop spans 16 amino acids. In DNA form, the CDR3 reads TGTGCCATCAGAGGTCACACAGGGGGTTGGCAAGAGACCCAGTACTTC. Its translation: CAIRGHTGGWQETQYF.

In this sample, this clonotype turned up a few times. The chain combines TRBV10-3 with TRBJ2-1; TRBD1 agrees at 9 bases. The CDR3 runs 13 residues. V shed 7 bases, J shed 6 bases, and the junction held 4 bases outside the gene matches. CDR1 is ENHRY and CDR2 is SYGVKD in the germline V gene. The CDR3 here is CAINPGQGNEQFF. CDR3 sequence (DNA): TGTGCCATCAACCCGGGACAGGGCAATGAGCAGTTCTTC.

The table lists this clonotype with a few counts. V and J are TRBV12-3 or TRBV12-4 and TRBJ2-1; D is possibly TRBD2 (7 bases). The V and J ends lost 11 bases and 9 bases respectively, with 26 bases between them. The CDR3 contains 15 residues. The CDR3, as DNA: TGTGCCCAGCAGGGGTTAGGGAGCGGGGTAGGTGAGCAGTTCTTC. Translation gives CAQQGLGSGVGEQFF.

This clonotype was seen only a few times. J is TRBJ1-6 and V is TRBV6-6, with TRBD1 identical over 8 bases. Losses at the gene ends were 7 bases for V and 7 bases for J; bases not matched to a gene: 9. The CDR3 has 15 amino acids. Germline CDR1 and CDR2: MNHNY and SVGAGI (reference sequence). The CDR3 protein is CASTLMDRENSPLHF. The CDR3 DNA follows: TGTGCCAGCACCCTGATGGACAGGGAAAATTCACCCCTCCACTTT.

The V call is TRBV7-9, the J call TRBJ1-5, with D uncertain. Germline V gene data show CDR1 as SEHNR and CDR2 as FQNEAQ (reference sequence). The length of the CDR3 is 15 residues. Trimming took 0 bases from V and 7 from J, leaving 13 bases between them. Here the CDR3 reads CASSLADAGGQPQHF. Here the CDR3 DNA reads TGTGCCAGCAGCTTAGCGGATGCGGGTGGCCAGCCCCAGCATTTT.

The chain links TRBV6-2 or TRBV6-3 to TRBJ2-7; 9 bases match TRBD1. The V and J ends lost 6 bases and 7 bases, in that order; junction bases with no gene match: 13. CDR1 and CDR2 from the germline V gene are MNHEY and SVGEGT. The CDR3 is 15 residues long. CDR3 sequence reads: CASRAGTGFPNEQYF. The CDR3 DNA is TGTGCCAGCAGGGCCGGGACAGGGTTCCCCAATGAGCAGTACTTC.

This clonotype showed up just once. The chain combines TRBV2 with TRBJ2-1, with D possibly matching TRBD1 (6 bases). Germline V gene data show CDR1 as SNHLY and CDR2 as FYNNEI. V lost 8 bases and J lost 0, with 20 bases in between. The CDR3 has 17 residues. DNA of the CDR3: TGTGCCAGCCTATTGGACGTAGGGACACTCTCCTACAATGAGCAGTTCTTC. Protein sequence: CASLLDVGTLSYNEQFF. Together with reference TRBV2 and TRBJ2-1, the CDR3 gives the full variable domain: EPEVTQTPSHQVTQMGQEVILRCVPISNHLYFYWYRQILGQKVEFLVSFYNNEISEKSEIFDDQFSVERPDGSNFTLKIRSTKLEDSAMYFCASLLDVGTLSYNEQFFGPGTRLTVL.

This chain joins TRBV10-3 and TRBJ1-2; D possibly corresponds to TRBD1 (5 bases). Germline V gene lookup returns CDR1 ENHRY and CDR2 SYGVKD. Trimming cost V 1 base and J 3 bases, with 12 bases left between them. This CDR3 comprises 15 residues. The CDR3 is CAISEFPGTDYGYTF. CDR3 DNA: TGTGCCATCAGTGAGTTCCCAGGGACGGACTATGGCTACACCTTC.

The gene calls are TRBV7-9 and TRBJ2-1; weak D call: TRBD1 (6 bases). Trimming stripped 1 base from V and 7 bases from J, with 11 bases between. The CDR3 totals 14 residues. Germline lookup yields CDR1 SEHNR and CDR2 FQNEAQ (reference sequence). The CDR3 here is CASSLVAGVNEQFF. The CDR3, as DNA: TGTGCCAGCAGCTTAGTGGCAGGGGTTAATGAGCAGTTCTTC. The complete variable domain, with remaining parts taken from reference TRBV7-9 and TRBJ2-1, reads DTGVSQNPRHKITKRGQNVTFRCDPISEHNRLYWYRQTLGQGPEFLTYFQNEAQLEKSRLLSDRFSAERPKGSFSTLEIQRTEQGDSAMYLCASSLVAGVNEQFFGPGTRLTVL.

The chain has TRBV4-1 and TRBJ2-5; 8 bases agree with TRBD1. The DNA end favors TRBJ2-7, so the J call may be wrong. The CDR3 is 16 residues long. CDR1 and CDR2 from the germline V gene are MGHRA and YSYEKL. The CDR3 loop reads CASSQDQGQGGREQYF. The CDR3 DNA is TGCGCCAGCAGCCAAGATCAAGGACAGGGAGGCCGCGAGCAGTACTTC.

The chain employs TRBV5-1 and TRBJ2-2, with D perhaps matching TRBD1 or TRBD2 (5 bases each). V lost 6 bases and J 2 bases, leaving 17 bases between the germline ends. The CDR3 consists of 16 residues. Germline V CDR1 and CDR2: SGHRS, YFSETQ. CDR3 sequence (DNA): TGCGCCAGCACCCTCAGAGCCGGGGACAACACCGGGGAGCTGTTTTTT. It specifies CASTLRAGDNTGELFF.

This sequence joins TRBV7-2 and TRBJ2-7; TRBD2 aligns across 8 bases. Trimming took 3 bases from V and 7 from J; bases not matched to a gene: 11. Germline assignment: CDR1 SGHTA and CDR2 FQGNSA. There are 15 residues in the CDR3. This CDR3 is CASSFLSGGGNEQYF. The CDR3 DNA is TGTGCCAGCAGCTTTTTAAGCGGGGGTGGCAATGAGCAGTACTTC. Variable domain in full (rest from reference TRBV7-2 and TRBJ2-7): GAGVSQSPSNKVTEKGKDVELRCDPISGHTALYWYRQSLGQGLEFLIYFQGNSAPDKSGLPSDRFSAERTGGSVSTLTIQRTQQEDSAVYLCASSFLSGGGNEQYFGPGTRLTVT.

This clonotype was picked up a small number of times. The CDR3 loop reads CASSLVAGGPTETQYF. The DNA of the CDR3 is TGTGCCAGCAGCCTCGTAGCGGGAGGGCCTACAGAGACCCAGTACTTC. The chain has TRBV6-5 and TRBJ2-5, with TRBD2 matching over 11 bases. The junction had 10 bases not matched to a gene; V was cut back by 6 bases and J by 4 bases. The CDR3 has 16 amino acids. Germline V gives CDR1 MNHEY, CDR2 SVGAGI.

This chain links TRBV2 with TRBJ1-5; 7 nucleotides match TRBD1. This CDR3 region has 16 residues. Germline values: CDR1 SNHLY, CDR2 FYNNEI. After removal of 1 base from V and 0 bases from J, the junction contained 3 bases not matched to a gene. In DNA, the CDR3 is TGTGCCAGCAGTGAAGGGGGACAGATTAGCAATCAGCCCCAGCATTTT. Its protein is CASSEGGQISNQPQHF.

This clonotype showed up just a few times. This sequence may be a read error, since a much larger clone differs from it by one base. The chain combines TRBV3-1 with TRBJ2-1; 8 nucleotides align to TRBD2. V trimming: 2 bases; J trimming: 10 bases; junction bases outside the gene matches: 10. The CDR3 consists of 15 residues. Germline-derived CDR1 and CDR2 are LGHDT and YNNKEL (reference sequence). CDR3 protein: CASSQSGTRGYEQFF. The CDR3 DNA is TGTGCCAGCAGCCAATCCGGGACTAGAGGCTACGAGCAGTTCTTC.

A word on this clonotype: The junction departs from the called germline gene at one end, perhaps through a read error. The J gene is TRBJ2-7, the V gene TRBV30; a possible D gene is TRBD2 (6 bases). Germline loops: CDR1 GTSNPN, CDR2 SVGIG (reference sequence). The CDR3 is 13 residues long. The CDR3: CTWGESGLQEQYF. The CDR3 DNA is TGTACCTGGGGGGAATCGGGACTCCAAGAGCAGTACTTC.

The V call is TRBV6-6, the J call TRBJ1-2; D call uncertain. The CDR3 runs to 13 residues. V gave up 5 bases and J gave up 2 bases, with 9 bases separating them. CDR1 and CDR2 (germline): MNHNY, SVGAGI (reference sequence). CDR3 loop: CASSGAENYGYTF. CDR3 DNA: TGTGCCAGCAGTGGAGCAGAGAACTATGGCTACACCTTC.

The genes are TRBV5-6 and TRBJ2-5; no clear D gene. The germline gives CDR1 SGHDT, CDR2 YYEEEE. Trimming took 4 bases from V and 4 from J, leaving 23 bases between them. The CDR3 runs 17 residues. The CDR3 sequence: CASSHGPGGGSRETQYF. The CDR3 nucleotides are TGTGCCAGCAGCCACGGGCCGGGTGGCGGTTCACGAGAGACCCAGTACTTC.

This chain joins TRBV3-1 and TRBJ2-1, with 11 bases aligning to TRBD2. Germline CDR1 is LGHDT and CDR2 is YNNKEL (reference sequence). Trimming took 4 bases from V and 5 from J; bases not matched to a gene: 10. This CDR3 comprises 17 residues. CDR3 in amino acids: CASSPAGGTSGDNEQFF. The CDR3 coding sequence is TGTGCCAGCAGCCCCGCCGGGGGGACTAGCGGTGACAATGAGCAGTTCTTC.

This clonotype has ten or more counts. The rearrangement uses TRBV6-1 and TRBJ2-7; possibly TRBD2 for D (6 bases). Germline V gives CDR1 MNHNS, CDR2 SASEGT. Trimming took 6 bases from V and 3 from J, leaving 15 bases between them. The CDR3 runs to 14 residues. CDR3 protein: CASSLSGSVYEQYF. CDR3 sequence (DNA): TGTGCCAGCAGCCTAAGCGGGTCCGTCTACGAGCAGTACTTC.